The 6 T cell receptor beta chains below were found in one sample sequenced in a study of tumor and adjacent non-tumor tissue in lung cancer. Three rounds of nested PCR, following a modified ARM-PCR protocol, produced the TCRbeta library. One entry per CDR3 protein, called by TCRdb with MiXCR from the multiplex PCR reads. The data hold approximately 65,000 distinct CDR3 sequences, with 55% to 75% observed a single time. RNA was extracted from bulk tissue without any cell sorting. The sample taken for sequencing was lung tumor tissue. The receptors stem from a man aged 45-65 years with non-small cell lung cancer.

This chain's CDR3 is CASSLALEGHNEQFF. The CDR3 nucleotides are TGTGCCAGCAGCTTAGCACTAGAGGGACACAATGAGCAGTTCTTC. The chain recombines TRBV7-9 with TRBJ2-1; either TRBD1 or TRBD2 may supply D (5 bases each). In germline, CDR1 is SEHNR, CDR2 FQNEAQ (reference sequence). The CDR3 is 15 amino acids. Trimming removed 0 bases from V and 5 bases from J, with 11 bases in between. Combining the CDR3 with reference TRBV7-9 and TRBJ2-1 gives the whole variable domain DTGVSQNPRHKITKRGQNVTFRCDPISEHNRLYWYRQTLGQGPEFLTYFQNEAQLEKSRLLSDRFSAERPKGSFSTLEIQRTEQGDSAMYLCASSLALEGHNEQFFGPGTRLTVL.

This clonotype turned up a few times. V usage is TRBV10-1 and J usage is TRBJ2-1; no clear D. The CDR3 totals 13 residues. Germline CDR1 is WNHNN and CDR2 is SYGVQD (reference sequence). The germline V and J ends were trimmed by 6 bases and 16 bases, with 22 bases remaining between them. The CDR3 reads CASSPDGYNGHFF. For the CDR3, the DNA is TGCGCCAGCAGCCCCGACGGATATAATGGGCACTTCTTC.

Concerning this clonotype: A read error is possible here, since a much larger clone lies one base away. V gene TRBV5-8 combines with J gene TRBJ1-5; D is possibly TRBD1 (5 bases). From germline, CDR1 is SGHTS and CDR2 YDEGEE. The CDR3 covers 13 residues. The CDR3, as DNA: TGTGCCAGCAGCTTACTACAGGTTGAGCCCCAGGATTTT. This gives the protein CASSLLQVEPQDF.

This clonotype was recorded many times. This rearrangement joins TRBV14 to TRBJ2-2; D is uncertain. Germline CDR1 reads SGHDN; CDR2 reads FVKESK. The CDR3 extends over 16 amino acids. Trimming took 4 bases from V and 4 from J, leaving 16 bases between them. CDR3: CASSPGPRTTTGELFF. In DNA form, the CDR3 reads TGTGCCAGCAGCCCAGGTCCCCGGACCACCACCGGGGAGCTGTTTTTT.

This clonotype has more than one count but fewer than ten. The chain joins TRBV7-9 to TRBJ2-1; TRBD1 agrees at 10 bases. V shed 2 bases, J shed 6 bases, and the junction held 4 bases outside the gene matches. Germline values: CDR1 SEHNR, CDR2 FQNEAQ (reference sequence). CDR3 length: 15 residues. The DNA for the CDR3 is TGTGCCAGCAGCTTATCGCGGACAGGGGGCAATGAGCAGTTCTTC. Translating gives CASSLSRTGGNEQFF.

As concerns this clonotype: With a much larger clone just one base away, this may be a read error. The CDR3 nucleotides are TGTGCCAGCAAGAAGGGGTTGGCAGATAAGCAGTATTTT. It codes for CASKKGLADKQYF. The chain uses TRBV27 and TRBJ2-3, with TRBD1 as a possible D gene (5 bases). The CDR3 loop spans 13 amino acids. Germline CDR1 MNHEY, CDR2 SMNVEV (reference sequence).